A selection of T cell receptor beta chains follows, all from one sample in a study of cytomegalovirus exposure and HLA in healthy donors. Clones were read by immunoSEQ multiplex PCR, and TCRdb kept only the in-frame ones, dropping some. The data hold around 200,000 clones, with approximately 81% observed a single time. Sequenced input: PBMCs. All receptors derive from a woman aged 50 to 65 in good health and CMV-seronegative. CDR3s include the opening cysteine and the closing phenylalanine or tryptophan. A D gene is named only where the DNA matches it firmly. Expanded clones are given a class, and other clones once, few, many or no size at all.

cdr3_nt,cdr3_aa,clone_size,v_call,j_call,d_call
TGTGCCAGCAGTACCCTACAGGGCAAGGGTTCACCCCTCCACTTT,CASSTLQGKGSPLHF,NA,TRBV28,TRBJ1-6,NA
TGTGCCAGCTCACCACGCGAGGCCACTGAAGCTTTCTTT,CASSPREATEAFF,NA,TRBV18,TRBJ1-1,NA
TGTGCCAGCAGCTCGCTCGATCTAGCGGGGGCCACCACAGATACGCAGTATTTT,CASSSLDLAGATTDTQYF,NA,TRBV7-9,TRBJ2-3,TRBD2
TGTGCCAGTAGCCCAGGACAGGGAGGCAATCAGCCCCAGCATTTT,CASSPGQGGNQPQHF,few,TRBV19,TRBJ1-5,TRBD1
TGTGCCAGCAGTGCCCCGGGGGACAGGGAATACGAGCAGTACTTC,CASSAPGDREYEQYF,many,TRBV25-1,TRBJ2-7,TRBD1
TGCGCCAGCAGCTTGGGGGGGGATAGCAATCAGCCCCAGCATTTT,CASSLGGDSNQPQHF,few,TRBV5-1,TRBJ1-5,NA
TGCAGCGTTGACTGGGCAGGGGTGGCTCGCTCGGGCCGAATTTTC,CSVDWAGVARSGRIF,NA,TRBV29-1,TRBJ1-2,NA
TGTGCCAGCTCTCCCTCGGACAGGGGGCTTGGGGCCAACGTCCTGACTTTC,CASSPSDRGLGANVLTF,NA,TRBV18,TRBJ2-6,TRBD1
TGTGCCATCAGGAGGACAGGGAACCAAGAGACCCAGTACTTC,CAIRRTGNQETQYF,NA,TRBV10-3,TRBJ2-5,TRBD1
TGTGCCAGCAGTTTCGACAGGGGGTACGAGCAGTACTTC,CASSFDRGYEQYF,few,TRBV28,TRBJ2-7,TRBD1
TGTGCCAGCAGCGTATCTGGGCAGGGGGCGCGTACCGGGGAGCTGTTTTTT,CASSVSGQGARTGELFF,NA,TRBV9,TRBJ2-2,TRBD1
TGTGCCAGTAGTATTAAGAGTCCTAGCGGGATGAATGAGCAGTTCTTC,CASSIKSPSGMNEQFF,NA,TRBV19,TRBJ2-1,TRBD2
TGTGCCAGCAGGGGAGGGATATTCGGACAGCCCCAGCATTTT,CASRGGIFGQPQHF,few,TRBV6-1,TRBJ1-5,NA
TGCGCCAGCAGCCAAGATAAAGGGAGTGGAAACACCATATATTTT,CASSQDKGSGNTIYF,once,TRBV4-1,TRBJ1-3,NA
TGTGCCAGTAGTGACCAGGGGTCTGGAGTTCAGCCCCAGCATTTT,CASSDQGSGVQPQHF,NA,TRBV19,TRBJ1-5,NA
TGTGCCAGCAGGAGGAGGGGGACAGGACAAGAGACCCAGTACTTC,CASRRRGTGQETQYF,NA,TRBV6-6,TRBJ2-5,TRBD1
TGCAGCGTTGAAGTGCGGGAGGGTACCACCGGGGAGCTGTTTTTT,CSVEVREGTTGELFF,NA,TRBV29-1,TRBJ2-2,TRBD2
TGTGCCAGCAGCTCGCCCAGGGAGGGTCAGCCCCAGCATTTT,CASSSPREGQPQHF,NA,TRBV5-5,TRBJ1-5,NA
TGTGCCAGCAGCTCACTAGCAGAACTCCAAGAGACCCAGTACTTC,CASSSLAELQETQYF,NA,TRBV11-2,TRBJ2-5,NA
TGTGCCAGCAGTTTAGTTCTAGCGGGGGTTAGCACAGATACGCAGTATTTT,CASSLVLAGVSTDTQYF,NA,TRBV28,TRBJ2-3,TRBD2
TGCGCCAGCAGCTTGGTGGTTTTGTCTGAGACAGATACGCAGTATTTT,CASSLVVLSETDTQYF,NA,TRBV5-1,TRBJ2-3,NA
TGTGCCAGCAGCTTAACGGGGGGCGGGGAGACCCAGTACTTC,CASSLTGGGETQYF,NA,TRBV11-1,TRBJ2-5,NA
TGTGCCAGCAGCCCCGGGACAGCTCTCGGCACAGATACGCAGTATTTT,CASSPGTALGTDTQYF,NA,TRBV28,TRBJ2-3,TRBD1
TGTGCCAGCAGTCTAGGAAACACCATATATTTT,CASSLGNTIYF,few,TRBV6-1,TRBJ1-3,NA
TGCGCCAGCAGCAACGGGAACACCTACGAGCAGTACTTC,CASSNGNTYEQYF,NA,TRBV5-1,TRBJ2-7,NA
TGTGCCAGCAGCCTCACATGGAACACTGAAGCTTTCTTT,CASSLTWNTEAFF,NA,TRBV27,TRBJ1-1,NA
TGTGCCAGCAGTTTAGCCGGGGGGGGCGGGGGGACTGAAGCTTTCTTT,CASSLAGGGGGTEAFF,NA,TRBV28,TRBJ1-1,NA
TGTGCCAGCAGTTCCCGCTGGAGGGGTGGCTACACCTTC,CASSSRWRGGYTF,NA,TRBV28,TRBJ1-2,NA
TGTGCCAGCTCACCGGGACAGCCCGGCGTTGGCTACACCTTC,CASSPGQPGVGYTF,NA,TRBV18,TRBJ1-2,TRBD1
TGCAGCGTCGCCTCCCGGGAGACCCAGTACTTC,CSVASRETQYF,NA,TRBV29-1,TRBJ2-5,NA
TGTGCCAGCAGCTACCGAACCCCAGGGGGCAATCAGCCCCAGCATTTT,CASSYRTPGGNQPQHF,NA,TRBV13,TRBJ1-5,NA
TGTGCCAGTAGTATGTCCCGTGGCTACACCTTC,CASSMSRGYTF,once,TRBV19,TRBJ1-2,NA
TGTGCCAGCAGCTTCGGGAGCGCGAGCTCCTACGAGCAGTACTTC,CASSFGSASSYEQYF,NA,TRBV5-6,TRBJ2-7,NA
TGTGCCTCCCACAGGGCCTCCTACGAGCAGTACTTC,CASHRASYEQYF,NA,TRBV2,TRBJ2-7,NA
TGTGCCAGCAGTTCGGGACAGGGCTGGGAAGCCCTCCACTTT,CASSSGQGWEALHF,NA,TRBV28,TRBJ1-6,TRBD1
TGTGCCAGCAGACTCGGGACAGAGCGGGCACCCCTCCACTTT,CASRLGTERAPLHF,NA,TRBV28,TRBJ1-6,TRBD1
TGTGCCAGCAGCTGGTCGAGCTCCTACAATGAGCAGTTCTTC,CASSWSSSYNEQFF,NA,TRBV11-3,TRBJ2-1,NA
TGCAGTGCCCTGGGGCGGTACGAGCAGTTCTTC,CSALGRYEQFF,NA,TRBV20-1,TRBJ2-1,NA
TGCGCCAGCAGCATGACTAGCGGCGCCTACAATGAGCAGTTCTTC,CASSMTSGAYNEQFF,NA,TRBV5-1,TRBJ2-1,TRBD2
TGTGCCAGCAGCATCCGGGACAGGGTCACCGGGGAGCTGTTTTTT,CASSIRDRVTGELFF,NA,TRBV5-6,TRBJ2-2,TRBD1